The next 21 T cell receptor beta chains were all read from a single sample in a study of blood T cell repertoires in COVID-19. The repertoire was sequenced with immunoSEQ multiplex PCR; TCRdb's copy has only in-frame clones and lacks some. Among 93,000 or so clones, nearly 90% were seen once, and the ten largest hold 3% to 3.5%. Sequencing was carried out using peripheral blood. The receptors stem from a man in his forties or fifties in a cohort sampled during active COVID-19.

V is TRBV19 and J is TRBJ2-2; the match to TRBD2 covers 7 bases. This CDR3 comprises 15 residues. From germline, CDR1 is LNHDA and CDR2 SQIVND (reference sequence). V was pared by 8 bases and J by 0 bases, with 6 bases of the junction left unmatched. CDR3 DNA: TGTGCCAGTTGGAGCGGGACTGCGAACACCGGGGAGCTGTTTTTT. Its translation: CASWSGTANTGELFF. Complete variable domain (other parts from reference TRBV19 and TRBJ2-2): DGGITQSPKYLFRKEGQNVTLSCEQNLNHDAMYWYRQDPGQGLRLIYYSQIVNDFQKGDIAEGYSVSREKKESFPLTVTSAQKNPTAFYLCASWSGTANTGELFFGEGSRLTVL.

The chain combines TRBV5-1 with TRBJ2-5; 12 bases are a match to TRBD2. V shed 9 bases, J shed 4 bases, and the junction held 10 bases outside the gene matches. Germline CDR1 and CDR2: SGHRS and YFSETQ. This CDR3 has 15 amino acids. CDR3 DNA sequence: TGCGCCACCGCTAGCGGGGGGGCGAACCGAGAGACCCAGTACTTC. Translation: CATASGGANRETQYF.

This clone was counted once. The V gene is TRBV3-1 (or the pseudogene TRBV3-2), the J gene TRBJ1-4, with TRBD1 identical over 7 bases. V shed 4 bases and J 6 bases; nucleotides not matched to a gene: 8. Germline CDR1 LGHDT, CDR2 YNNKEL (reference sequence). This CDR3 spans 15 amino acids. The CDR3 here is CASSRQQGFDEKLFF. The CDR3, as DNA: TGTGCCAGCAGCCGCCAACAGGGGTTTGATGAAAAACTGTTTTTT.

The V gene is TRBV7-3, the J gene TRBJ2-6; the D gene is possibly TRBD1 (7 bases). Between the trimmed V and J ends, which lost 5 bases and 0 bases, there was a span of 11 bases. Germline V gene lookup returns CDR1 SGHTA and CDR2 FQGTGA. This CDR3 region has 16 residues. CDR3 nucleotides: TGTGCCAGCAGCCCAGGGGGGCGCTCTGGGGCCAACGTCCTGACTTTC. Amino acid sequence: CASSPGGRSGANVLTF.

This clone has just one count. The chain carries TRBV6-6 and TRBJ2-3; the D gene is possibly TRBD1 (6 bases). Germline CDR1 MNHNY, CDR2 SVGAGI (reference sequence). The CDR3 is made up of 15 amino acids. V lost 6 bases and J 0 bases, leaving 13 bases between the germline ends. This CDR3 reads CASRDSAQSTDTQYF. CDR3 bases: TGTGCCAGCAGGGACAGCGCACAGAGCACAGATACGCAGTATTTT.

The rearrangement joins TRBV5-8 to TRBJ1-1; D may be TRBD1 (5 bases). V was clipped by 4 bases and J by 13 bases, with 23 bases between them. Germline lookup yields CDR1 SGHTS and CDR2 YDEGEE. The CDR3 is 14 amino acids. CDR3 residues: CASSPRTLGRDVFF. Here the CDR3 DNA reads TGTGCCAGCAGCCCGCGGACATTGGGCCGTGATGTTTTCTTT.

The CDR3 region has the DNA TGTGCCAGCAGCCAAGACAGGAGTTATGGCTACACCTTC. As protein: CASSQDRSYGYTF. The V gene is TRBV5-8, the J gene TRBJ1-2; a possible D gene is TRBD1 (6 bases). CDR1 and CDR2 from the germline V gene are SGHTS and YDEGEE. The germline V and J ends were trimmed by 4 bases and 5 bases, with 12 bases remaining between them. The CDR3 is 13 residues long.

The gene calls are TRBV7-6 and TRBJ2-7; 8 bases are a match to TRBD1. The CDR3 loop spans 15 amino acids. Unmatched junction bases numbered 11, after V lost 4 bases and J lost 6 bases. Germline assignment: CDR1 SGHVS and CDR2 FNYEAQ. The DNA of the CDR3 is TGTGCCAGCAGCTCAACCGGGACAGGACGATCCGAGCAGTACTTC. Protein: CASSSTGTGRSEQYF.

The rearrangement joins TRBV28 to TRBJ2-1; TRBD2 matches 10 bases. Germline V CDR1 and CDR2: MDHEN, SYDVKM. The length of the CDR3 is 16 residues. Trimming at V came to 5 bases and at J to 4 bases, leaving 8 bases not matched to a gene. The CDR3 nucleotides are TGTGCCAGCAGTCCCTCTAGCGGGGGAGGGTACAATGAGCAGTTCTTC. Translated: CASSPSSGGGYNEQFF.

Concerning this clone itself: Germline is not matched at one junction end, which may reflect a read error. This sequence joins TRBV7-7 and TRBJ2-5; perhaps TRBD2 as D (7 bases). This CDR3 comprises 15 residues. Germline CDR1 and CDR2: SSHAT and FNYEAQ (reference sequence). CDR3 sequence reads: CASSLGAGAQETQYF. DNA for the CDR3: TGTGCTAGCAGCTTAGGGGCGGGGGCACAGGAGACCCAGTACTTC.

The chain employs TRBV18 and TRBJ1-1, with D perhaps matching TRBD1 (5 bases). Per germline, CDR1 KGHSH and CDR2 LQKENI. This CDR3 is built from 14 residues. The V and J ends lost 3 bases and 1 base respectively, with 9 bases between them. Written as DNA, the CDR3 is TGTGCCAGCTCACCGACTCAGGGGAACACTGAAGCTTTCTTT. Its protein is CASSPTQGNTEAFF.

This chain joins TRBV5-1 and TRBJ1-1; D is undetermined. CDR3 length equals 15 residues. Trimming cost V 7 bases and J 1 base, with 17 bases left between them. Germline V gene lookup returns CDR1 SGHRS and CDR2 YFSETQ. CDR3 sequence reads: CASSWGGGENTEAFF. CDR3 DNA: TGCGCCAGCTCGTGGGGAGGCGGGGAGAACACTGAAGCTTTCTTT. The full variable domain, its missing parts supplied by reference TRBV5-1 and TRBJ1-1, is KAGVTQTPRYLIKTRGQQVTLSCSPISGHRSVSWYQQTPGQGLQFLFEYFSETQRNKGNFPGRFSGRQFSNSRSEMNVSTLELGDSALYLCASSWGGGENTEAFFGQGTRLTVV.

V is TRBV5-1 and J is TRBJ1-2; 9 bases agree with TRBD1. The CDR3 covers 15 residues. V trimming: 4 bases; J trimming: 4 bases; junction bases outside the gene matches: 8. Germline assignment: CDR1 SGHRS and CDR2 YFSETQ. This CDR3 reads CASSMTGTGTYGYTF. The CDR3 DNA follows: TGCGCCAGCAGCATGACCGGGACAGGGACCTATGGCTACACCTTC.

The chain is built from TRBV5-7 and TRBJ2-7; 9 bases line up with TRBD1. TRBV5-7 is assigned to the ORF class and has an uncertain function. The V segment lost 4 bases and the J segment 4 bases; nucleotides outside the gene matches: 9. This CDR3 region has 15 residues. In DNA form, the CDR3 reads TGTGCCAGCAGCCACTGGACAGGGGACGGGTACGAGCAGTACGTC. It translates to CASSHWTGDGYEQYV.

This sequence joins TRBV7-9 and TRBJ2-7; TRBD1 aligns across 8 bases. CDR1 and CDR2 (germline): SEHNR, FQNEAQ (reference sequence). J was trimmed by 3 bases and V by 5 bases; bases with no gene match: 3. The length of the CDR3 is 13 residues. CDR3: CASSRGQGYEQYF. CDR3 nucleotide sequence: TGTGCCAGCAGCCGAGGACAGGGCTACGAGCAGTACTTC. The whole variable domain, remainder taken from reference TRBV7-9 and TRBJ2-7, is DTGVSQNPRHKITKRGQNVTFRCDPISEHNRLYWYRQTLGQGPEFLTYFQNEAQLEKSRLLSDRFSAERPKGSFSTLEIQRTEQGDSAMYLCASSRGQGYEQYFGPGTRLTVT.

Written as DNA, the CDR3 is TGTGCCAGTAACGACAGGGCCTCAACTAATGAAAAACTGTTTTTT. This codes for CASNDRASTNEKLFF. The J gene is TRBJ1-4, the V gene TRBV19, with 7 bases that match TRBD1. The CDR3 has 15 amino acids. Looked up from germline, CDR1 is LNHDA and CDR2 is SQIVND (reference sequence). V lost 7 bases to trimming and J lost 0 bases; unmatched junction nucleotides: 5.

The CDR3 DNA sequence: TGTGCCAGCAGCCCACTCTCAGGGGGCATGGTCGGAAACACCATATATTTT. It encodes CASSPLSGGMVGNTIYF. V and J are TRBV7-6 and TRBJ1-3, with 8 bases that match TRBD1. Germline values: CDR1 SGHVS, CDR2 FNYEAQ. The CDR3 is 17 amino acids. V lost 5 bases, J lost 4 bases, and 13 bases stayed unmatched. Complete variable domain (other parts from reference TRBV7-6 and TRBJ1-3): GAGVSQSPRYKVTKRGQDVALRCDPISGHVSLYWYRQALGQGPEFLTYFNYEAQQDKSGLPNDRFSAERPEGSISTLTIQRTEQRDSAMYRCASSPLSGGMVGNTIYFGEGSWLTVV.

This clone was recorded once. The chain joins TRBV11-2 to TRBJ2-1, with a weak D call TRBD2 (6 bases). Trimming took 5 bases from V and 16 from J, leaving 18 bases between them. CDR1 is SGHAT and CDR2 is FQNNGV in the germline V gene. The CDR3 spans 12 residues. CDR3 DNA sequence: TGTGCCAGCAGCCCGGGGGTGGCTATTCCCTTCTTC. Amino acids: CASSPGVAIPFF.

The rearrangement links TRBV18 to TRBJ2-5, with 8 bases matching TRBD1. With 0 bases clipped from V and 1 base from J, the junction kept 1 base outside the gene matches. The CDR3 is 15 amino acids. Germline V CDR1 and CDR2: KGHSH, LQKENI. CDR3 DNA sequence: TGTGCCAGCTCACCACCCGGGACAGGCCAAGAGACCCAGTACTTC. Amino acids: CASSPPGTGQETQYF.

The chain carries TRBV11-3 and TRBJ1-1; TRBD1 matches at 9 bases. The CDR3 runs 13 residues. V dropped 3 bases and J dropped 4; count of bases not matched to a gene: 0. The germline CDR1 and CDR2 sequences are SGHNT and YENEEA. The CDR3 sequence is CASSLDRGTEAFF. Written as DNA, the CDR3 is TGTGCCAGCAGCTTGGACAGGGGCACTGAAGCTTTCTTT. Filled out from reference TRBV11-3 and TRBJ1-1, the complete variable domain reads EAGVVQSPRYKIIEKKQPVAFWCNPISGHNTLYWYLQNLGQGPELLIRYENEEAVDDSQLPKDRFSAERLKGVDSTLKIQPAELGDSAVYLCASSLDRGTEAFFGQGTRLTVV.

This clone appeared a single time. This chain joins TRBV5-1 and TRBJ2-1; D is possibly TRBD1 (6 bases). V was trimmed by 6 bases and J by 0 bases, leaving 16 bases between them. The CDR3 has 16 amino acids. Germline CDR1 SGHRS, CDR2 YFSETQ. DNA of the CDR3: TGCGCCAGCATGCCGAGGACAGAAGGCTCCTACAATGAGCAGTTCTTC. It is translated as CASMPRTEGSYNEQFF.